The entry below gives a single T cell receptor (beta chain) sequence along with its context. Antigen unknown. The PCR was carried out with 60 Vbeta primers and 13 Jbeta primers. Repertoires were generated with immunoSEQ multiplex PCR, while TCRdb's copy carries only in-frame clones and drops some. Of fewer than 150,000 clones listed, roughly 80% are singletons. Trimming took off 0 bases at V and 5 bases at J, with 18 bases between the two ends. CDR1 and CDR2 (germline): SEHNR, FQNEAQ (reference sequence). The length of the CDR3 is 17 residues. This entry comes from a study of cytomegalovirus exposure and HLA in healthy donors. For the study at large: Earlier results showed 90 million to 120 million unique TCR beta sequences derived from approximately 170 million T cells. Study-wide results and caveats: In an earlier analysis, productive rearrangement rates for most beta V segments clustered near 87% or 30%. Cytomegalovirus status was reportedly diagnosed by the classifier with high specificity and sensitivity.

The donors were healthy bone marrow donors. The gene calls are TRBV7-9 and TRBJ2-3; D may be TRBD2 (6 bases). Input material: PBMCs. The clonotype originates from a man aged 30 to 45 in good health and CMV-seronegative. The chain's CDR3 is CASSLAGGQKQLDTQYF. CDR3 nucleotide sequence: TGTGCCAGCAGCTTAGCAGGAGGGCAGAAACAACTAGATACGCAGTATTTT. Full variable domain (missing parts from reference TRBV7-9 and TRBJ2-3): DTGVSQNPRHKITKRGQNVTFRCDPISEHNRLYWYRQTLGQGPEFLTYFQNEAQLEKSRLLSDRFSAERPKGSFSTLEIQRTEQGDSAMYLCASSLAGGQKQLDTQYFGPGTRLTVL.